This note documents a single T cell receptor (beta chain) sequence. During active infection, Seattle patients enrolled and were then monitored through disease. This entry comes from a study of blood T cell repertoires in COVID-19. The overall study: Researchers got acute and convalescent COVID-19 samples from the United States, Italy and Spain. In each case, the material was cDNA or gDNA derived from T cells, B-cell-depleted T cells, or PBMCs.

The CDR3 loop spans 15 amino acids. Germline values: CDR1 WNHNN, CDR2 SYGVQD (reference sequence). V shed 3 bases, J shed 6 bases, and the junction held 4 bases outside the gene matches. Per the original data handling: The assay estimated nucleated cells by amplifying reference gene primers. Profiling relied on immunoSEQ multiplex PCR, and the TCRdb table lists in-frame clones only, not all of them. V, J and clone size reflect that table, while D and trimming were determined from the DNA. The profile shows around 330,000 clones, approximately 89% of them singletons. The clonotype originates from a woman aged 25 to 39 with COVID-19, enrolled during active disease. The V and J genes are TRBV10-1 and TRBJ2-3; 12 positions agree with TRBD1. Sequenced input: peripheral blood. CDR3 region: CASSEGDRGRDTQYF. CDR3 coding DNA: TGCGCCAGCAGTGAAGGGGACAGGGGGCGCGATACGCAGTATTTT.